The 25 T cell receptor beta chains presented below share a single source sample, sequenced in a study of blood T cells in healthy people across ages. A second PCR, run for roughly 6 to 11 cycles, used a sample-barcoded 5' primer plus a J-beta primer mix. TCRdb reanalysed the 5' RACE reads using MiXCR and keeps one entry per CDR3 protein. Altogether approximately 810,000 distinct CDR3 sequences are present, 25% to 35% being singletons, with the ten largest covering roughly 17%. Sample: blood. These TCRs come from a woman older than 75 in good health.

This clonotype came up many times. This chain's CDR3 is CASSEYQTGGNYGYTF. The CDR3 DNA is TGTGCCAGCAGTGAATACCAGACAGGGGGCAACTATGGCTACACCTTC. The chain has TRBV6-1 and TRBJ1-2; 10 nucleotides match TRBD1. There are 16 residues in the CDR3. Germline lookup yields CDR1 MNHNS and CDR2 SASEGT. V trimming: 2 bases; J trimming: 2 bases; junction bases outside the gene matches: 5.

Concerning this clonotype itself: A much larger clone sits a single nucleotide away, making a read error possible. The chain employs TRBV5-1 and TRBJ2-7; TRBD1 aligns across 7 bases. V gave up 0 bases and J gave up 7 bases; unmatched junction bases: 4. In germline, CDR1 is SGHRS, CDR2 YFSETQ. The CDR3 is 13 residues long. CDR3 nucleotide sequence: TGCGCCAGCAGCTTGGGGGACAGTAATGAGCAGTACTTC. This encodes CASSLGDSNEQYF.

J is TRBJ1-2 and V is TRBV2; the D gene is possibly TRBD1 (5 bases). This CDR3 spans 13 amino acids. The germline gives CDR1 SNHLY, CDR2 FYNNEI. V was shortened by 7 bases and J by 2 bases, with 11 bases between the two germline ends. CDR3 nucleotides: TGTGCCAGCACAGGGCGTATCAACTATGGCTACACCTTC. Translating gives CASTGRINYGYTF.

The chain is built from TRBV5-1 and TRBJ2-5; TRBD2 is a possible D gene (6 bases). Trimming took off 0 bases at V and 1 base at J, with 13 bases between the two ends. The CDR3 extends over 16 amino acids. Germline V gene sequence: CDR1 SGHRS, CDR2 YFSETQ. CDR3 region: CASSLDGGIGQETQYF. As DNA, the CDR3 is TGCGCCAGCAGCTTGGATGGGGGGATCGGCCAAGAGACCCAGTACTTC.

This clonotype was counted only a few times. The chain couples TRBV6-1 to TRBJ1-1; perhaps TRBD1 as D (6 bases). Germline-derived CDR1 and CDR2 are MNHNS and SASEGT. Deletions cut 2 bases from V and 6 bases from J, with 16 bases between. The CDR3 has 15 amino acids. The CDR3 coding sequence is TGTGCCAGCAGTGAAATCCCAGGGGCTCGCGCTGAAGCTTTCTTT. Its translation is CASSEIPGARAEAFF.

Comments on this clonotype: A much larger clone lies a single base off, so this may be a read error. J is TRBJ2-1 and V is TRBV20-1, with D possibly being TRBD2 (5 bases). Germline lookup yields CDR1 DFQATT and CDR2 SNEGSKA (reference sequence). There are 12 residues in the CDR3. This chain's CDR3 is CRAKTRGNEQFF. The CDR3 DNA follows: TGCAGGGCTAAAACACGAGGGAATGAGCAGTTCTTC.

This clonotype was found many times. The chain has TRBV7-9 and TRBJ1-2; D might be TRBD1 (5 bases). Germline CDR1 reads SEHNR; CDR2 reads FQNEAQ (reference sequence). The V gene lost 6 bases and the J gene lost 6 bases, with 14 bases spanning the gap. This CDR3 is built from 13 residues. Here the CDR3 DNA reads TGTGCCAGCAGAGACTCGGGGGACGATGGCTACACCTTC. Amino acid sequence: CASRDSGDDGYTF. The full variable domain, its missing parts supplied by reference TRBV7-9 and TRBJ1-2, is DTGVSQNPRHKITKRGQNVTFRCDPISEHNRLYWYRQTLGQGPEFLTYFQNEAQLEKSRLLSDRFSAERPKGSFSTLEIQRTEQGDSAMYLCASRDSGDDGYTFGSGTRLTVV.

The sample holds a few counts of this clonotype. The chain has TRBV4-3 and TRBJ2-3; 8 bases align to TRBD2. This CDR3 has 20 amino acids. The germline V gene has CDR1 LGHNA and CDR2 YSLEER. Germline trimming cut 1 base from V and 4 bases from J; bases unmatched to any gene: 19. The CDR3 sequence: CASSQGGVFGGALGSDTQYF. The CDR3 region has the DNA TGCGCCAGCAGCCAAGGGGGTGTTTTCGGGGGGGCCCTAGGATCAGATACGCAGTATTTT.

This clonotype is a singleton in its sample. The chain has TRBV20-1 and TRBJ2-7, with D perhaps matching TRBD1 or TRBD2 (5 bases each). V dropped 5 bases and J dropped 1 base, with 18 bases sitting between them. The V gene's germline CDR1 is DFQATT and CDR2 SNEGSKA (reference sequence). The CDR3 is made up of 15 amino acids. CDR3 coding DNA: TGCAGTGCTGTCTCACCGGGACGCGGATCCTACGAGCAGTACTTC. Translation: CSAVSPGRGSYEQYF.

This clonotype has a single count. CDR3 DNA: TGTGCCAGTAGTATATGGCCTACGCGGACCGAAATTGAGCAGTTCTTC. Protein product: CASSIWPTRTEIEQFF. The J gene is TRBJ2-1, the V gene TRBV19; D is ambiguous. Trimming removed 2 bases from V and 9 bases from J, with 20 bases in between. This CDR3 is built from 16 residues. Germline V gene lookup returns CDR1 LNHDA and CDR2 SQIVND (reference sequence).

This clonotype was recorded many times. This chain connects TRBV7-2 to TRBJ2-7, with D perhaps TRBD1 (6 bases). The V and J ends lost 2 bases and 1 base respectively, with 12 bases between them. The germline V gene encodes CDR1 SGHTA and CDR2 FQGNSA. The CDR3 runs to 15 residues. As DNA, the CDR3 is TGTGCCAGCAGCTTACAGTGGACAGATTCCTACGAGCAGTACTTC. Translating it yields CASSLQWTDSYEQYF.

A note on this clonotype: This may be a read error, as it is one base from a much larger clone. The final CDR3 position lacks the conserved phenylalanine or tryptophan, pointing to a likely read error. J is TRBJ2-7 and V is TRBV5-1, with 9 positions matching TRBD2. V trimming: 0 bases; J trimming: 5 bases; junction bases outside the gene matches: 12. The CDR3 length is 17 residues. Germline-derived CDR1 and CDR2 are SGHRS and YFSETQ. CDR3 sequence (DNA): TGCGCCAGCAGCTTGGTGGGGGGACTAGCCGTAACTAACGAGCAGTACTAC. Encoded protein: CASSLVGGLAVTNEQYY.

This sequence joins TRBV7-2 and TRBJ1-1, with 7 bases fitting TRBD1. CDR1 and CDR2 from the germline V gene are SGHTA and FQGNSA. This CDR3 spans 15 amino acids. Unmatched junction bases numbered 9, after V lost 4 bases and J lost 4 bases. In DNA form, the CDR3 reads TGTGCCAGCAGCTATGCCAGGGGGTTAGGCACTGAAGCTTTCTTT. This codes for CASSYARGLGTEAFF.

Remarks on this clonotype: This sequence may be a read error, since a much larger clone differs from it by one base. The CDR3 loop reads CAWRPRTDYQETQYF. The CDR3 region has the DNA TGTGCCTGGAGGCCCAGGACAGACTATCAAGAGACCCAGTACTTC. The V call is TRBV30, the J call TRBJ2-5, with D possibly TRBD1 on 6 matching bases. The length of the CDR3 is 15 residues. With 3 bases removed from V and 2 bases from J, the gap between germline ends came to 16 bases. Germline-derived CDR1 and CDR2 are GTSNPN and SVGIG (reference sequence). The full variable domain, rest sourced from reference TRBV30 and TRBJ2-5, is SQTIHQWPATLVQPVGSPLSLECTVEGTSNPNLYWYRQAAGRGLQLLFYSVGIGQISSEVPQNLSASRPQDRQFILSSKKLLLSDSGFYLCAWRPRTDYQETQYFGPGTRLLVL.

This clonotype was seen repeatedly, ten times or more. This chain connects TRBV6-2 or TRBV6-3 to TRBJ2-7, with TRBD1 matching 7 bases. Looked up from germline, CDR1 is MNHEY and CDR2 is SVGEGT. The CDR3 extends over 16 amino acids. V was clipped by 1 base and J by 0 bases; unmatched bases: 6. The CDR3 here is CASSYFHRDSSYEQYF. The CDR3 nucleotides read TGTGCCAGCAGTTACTTTCACCGGGACAGCTCCTACGAGCAGTACTTC.

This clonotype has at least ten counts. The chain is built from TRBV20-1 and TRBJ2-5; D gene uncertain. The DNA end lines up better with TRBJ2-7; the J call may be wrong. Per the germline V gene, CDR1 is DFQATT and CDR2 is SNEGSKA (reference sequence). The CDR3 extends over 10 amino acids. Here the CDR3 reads CSARSHEQYF. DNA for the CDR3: TGCAGTGCTCGAAGCCACGAGCAGTACTTC.

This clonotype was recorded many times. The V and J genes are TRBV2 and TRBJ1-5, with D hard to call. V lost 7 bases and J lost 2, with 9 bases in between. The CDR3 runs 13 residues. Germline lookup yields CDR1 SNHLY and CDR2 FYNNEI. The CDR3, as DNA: TGTGCCAGCAAGGGCCCCCGCAATCAGCCCCAGCATTTT. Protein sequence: CASKGPRNQPQHF.

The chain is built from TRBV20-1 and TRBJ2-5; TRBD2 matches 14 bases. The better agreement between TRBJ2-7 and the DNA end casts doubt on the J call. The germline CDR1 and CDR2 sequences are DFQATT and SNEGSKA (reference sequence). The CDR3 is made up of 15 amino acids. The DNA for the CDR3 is TGCAGTACCTACCGCCCGGGACTAGCGGGAGTCGAGCAGTACTTC. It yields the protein CSTYRPGLAGVEQYF.

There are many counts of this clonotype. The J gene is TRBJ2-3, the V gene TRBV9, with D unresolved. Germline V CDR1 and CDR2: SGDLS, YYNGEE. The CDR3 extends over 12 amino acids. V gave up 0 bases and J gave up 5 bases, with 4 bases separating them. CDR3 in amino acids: CASSVGGDTQYF. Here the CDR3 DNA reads TGTGCCAGCAGCGTAGGTGGAGATACGCAGTATTTT.

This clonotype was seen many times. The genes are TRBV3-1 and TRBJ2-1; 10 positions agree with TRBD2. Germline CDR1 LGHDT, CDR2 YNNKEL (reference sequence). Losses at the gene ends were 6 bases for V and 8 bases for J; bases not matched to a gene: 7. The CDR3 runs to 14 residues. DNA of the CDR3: TGTGCCAGCAGGGCAGCGGGGGGGCGCTATGAGCAGTTCTTC. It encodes CASRAAGGRYEQFF.

The CDR3 DNA sequence: TGTGCCAGCAGCTCCCACAGATATGGCTACACCTTC. Translating it yields CASSSHRYGYTF. The V and J genes are TRBV2 and TRBJ1-2; no firm D call. V gave up 6 bases and J gave up 5 bases, with 10 bases separating them. Germline V lookup: CDR1 SNHLY, CDR2 FYNNEI. The CDR3 has 12 residues.

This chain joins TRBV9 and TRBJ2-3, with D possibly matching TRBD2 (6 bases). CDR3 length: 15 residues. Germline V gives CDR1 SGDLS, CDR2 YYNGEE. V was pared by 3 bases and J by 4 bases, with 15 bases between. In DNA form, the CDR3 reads TGTGCCAGCAGCGCCTCCCTAGCGATTCCAGATACGCAGTATTTT. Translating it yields CASSASLAIPDTQYF.

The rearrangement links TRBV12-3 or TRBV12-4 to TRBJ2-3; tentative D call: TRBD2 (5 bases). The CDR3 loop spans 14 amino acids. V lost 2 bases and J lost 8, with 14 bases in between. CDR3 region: CASSLSEGAGTQYF. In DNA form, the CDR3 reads TGTGCCAGCAGTTTAAGTGAGGGAGCAGGTACGCAGTATTTT.

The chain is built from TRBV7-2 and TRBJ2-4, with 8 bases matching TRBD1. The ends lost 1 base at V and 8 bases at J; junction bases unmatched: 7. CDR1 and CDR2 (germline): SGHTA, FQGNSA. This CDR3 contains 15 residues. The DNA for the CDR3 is TGTGCCAGCAGCTTAGGAGGCCAGGGGGCCCACATTCAGTACTTC. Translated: CASSLGGQGAHIQYF.

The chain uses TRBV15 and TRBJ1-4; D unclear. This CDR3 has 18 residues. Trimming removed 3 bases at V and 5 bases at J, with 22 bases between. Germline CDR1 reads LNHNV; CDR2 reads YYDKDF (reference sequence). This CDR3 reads CATSRERLLPLENEKLFF. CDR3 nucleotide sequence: TGTGCCACCAGCAGGGAGAGGCTGTTACCCCTTGAGAATGAAAAACTGTTTTTT.